The sequence of this TCR beta chain was determined in a study of radiation and T cells in renal cell carcinoma. Trimming pared 5 bases from V and 9 bases from J, leaving 11 bases between. CDR3 length equals 12 residues. Germline CDR1 LNHDA, CDR2 SQIVND (reference sequence). Clones were sequenced by immunoSEQ multiplex PCR, and TCRdb holds only the in-frame ones, with some missing. The sample carries tens of thousands of clones, roughly 80% recorded once. Study results and caveats: From baseline, blood top tumor clonotypes peaked at 2 weeks post-radiation. Pretreatment tumor biopsies were lacking, so baseline clonotypes are unknown.

This sample's time point: blood 4 weeks post-SBRT, at nephrectomy. Treatment reported: 15 Gy SBRT to primary tumor, nephrectomy 4 weeks later. Nephrectomy followed 15 Gy stereotactic body radiation by 4 weeks. The tumor was a clear cell renal cell carcinoma. To note about this clone: Its specificity is not known.

The receptor comes from a man aged 60 to 75 with renal cell carcinoma. The J gene is TRBJ1-5, the V gene TRBV19; D is uncertain. The sequenced sample was blood, obtained from a patient whose treatment included radiotherapy and nephrectomy. Here the CDR3 DNA reads TGTGCCAGTAGTTCGGGAACGCGGCCCCAGCATTTT. Amino acids: CASSSGTRPQHF.